The rows below give T cell receptor beta chains drawn from one sample of a study of response to subunit inactivated influenza vaccine. TCRdb fed the RT-PCR reads into MiXCR, producing one record per CDR3 protein. The table lists approximately 480,000 distinct CDR3 sequences, 10% to 11% of them singletons, with less than 15% in the top ten. The sequencing here drew on PBMCs from blood, taken roughly 47 days after vaccination. Receptors originate from a man aged 45-65 years who received an inactivated influenza vaccine. The CDR3 runs from the conserved cysteine through the conserved F or W. A D gene is named only where the DNA matches it firmly. A row's size may be missing; if present it is once, few, many or a size class.

V gene,J gene,D gene,clone size,CDR3 protein,CDR3 DNA
TRBV12-3/TRBV12-4,TRBJ2-7,NA,few,CASSLGDRFISSYEQYF,TGTGCCAGCAGTTTAGGGGACCGTTTCATTAGCTCCTACGAGCAGTACTTC
TRBV29-1,TRBJ2-5,NA,NA,CSVERQQETQYF,TGCAGCGTTGAAAGGCAGCAAGAGACCCAGTACTTC
TRBV5-1,TRBJ2-7,NA,NA,CASSLDYYYEQYF,TGCGCCAGCAGCTTGGATTACTACTACGAGCAGTACTTC
TRBV6-1,TRBJ1-4,NA,many,CASRGQMHVGEKLFF,TGTGCCAGCAGGGGGCAAATGCATGTTGGAGAAAAACTGTTTTTT
TRBV12-3/TRBV12-4,TRBJ2-3,TRBD2,few,CASRESAGGIYPQYF,TGTGCCAGCAGGGAATCAGCGGGGGGGATCTATCCGCAGTATTTT
TRBV7-6,TRBJ1-2,TRBD1,many,CASSLGTGGNGYTF,TGTGCCAGCAGCTTAGGGACAGGGGGAAATGGCTACACCTTC
TRBV9,TRBJ2-1,TRBD2,NA,CASSVAAGGYNEQFF,TGTGCCAGCAGCGTAGCAGCGGGGGGCTACAATGAGCAGTTCTTC
TRBV7-2,TRBJ2-2,TRBD2,NA,CASSFVISTGTSGRSVGELFF,TGTGCCAGCAGCTTCGTGATAAGCACCGGGACTAGCGGGAGGTCTGTCGGGGAGCTGTTTTTT
TRBV13,TRBJ2-7,TRBD2,NA,CARCSGLAGGPFSYEQYF,TGTGCCCGCTGTTCTGGACTAGCGGGGGGGCCCTTCTCCTACGAGCAGTACTTC
TRBV20-1,TRBJ2-5,TRBD2,few,CSARTSGRETQYF,TGCAGTGCTAGAACTAGCGGGAGAGAGACCCAGTACTTC
TRBV6-1,TRBJ1-2,NA,NA,CASSSFTLYGYTF,TGTGCCAGCAGTAGCTTCACACTCTATGGCTACACCTTC
TRBV7-8,TRBJ2-4,NA,few,CASSLAGPGNIQYF,TGTGCCAGCAGCTTAGCAGGGCCGGGTAACATTCAGTACTTC
TRBV29-1,TRBJ2-3,NA,few,CSVSSVGLDTQYF,TGCAGCGTCTCGTCTGTAGGGCTAGATACGCAGTATTTT
TRBV27,TRBJ2-2,NA,many,CASSLSAGHFGELFF,TGTGCCAGCAGTTTATCGGCGGGTCATTTCGGGGAGCTGTTTTTT
TRBV11-2,TRBJ2-1,TRBD2,few,CASSLRLTAGGGPSRNEQFF,TGTGCCAGCAGCTTACGGTTGACGGCGGGGGGAGGGCCCTCGCGAAATGAGCAGTTCTTC
TRBV12-3/TRBV12-4,TRBJ2-3,NA,many,CASGGNTDTQYF,TGTGCCAGCGGGGGGAACACAGATACGCAGTATTTT
TRBV5-1,TRBJ1-3,NA,few,CASSLGPGEATIYF,TGCGCCAGCAGCTTGGGTCCAGGGGAGGCCACCATATATTTT
TRBV7-2,TRBJ1-1,TRBD1,few,CASSSGTAGTEAFF,TGTGCCAGCAGCTCAGGGACAGCGGGAACTGAAGCTTTCTTT
TRBV20-1,TRBJ2-1,TRBD2,NA,CSAPLAGGPYEQFF,TGCAGTGCTCCACTGGCGGGAGGGCCATATGAGCAGTTCTTC